Below are 27 T cell receptor beta chains sequenced from a single sample in a study of blood T cell repertoires in COVID-19. Data came from immunoSEQ multiplex PCR; TCRdb stores just in-frame clones and leaves some out. This sample has 85,000 to 130,000 clones, with roughly four fifths found just once. Material: peripheral blood. These receptor sequences come from a man older than 75 with COVID-19, enrolled during active disease.

The rearrangement links TRBV19 to TRBJ2-2, with 9 bases fitting TRBD2. Trimming cost V 5 bases and J 5 bases; bases outside gene matches: 12. Germline-derived CDR1 and CDR2 are LNHDA and SQIVND (reference sequence). The CDR3 is 17 residues long. The chain's CDR3 is CASSSRVAGERTGELFF. The CDR3 DNA sequence: TGTGCCAGTAGTTCCAGGGTAGCGGGAGAAAGGACCGGGGAGCTGTTTTTT. Filled out from reference TRBV19 and TRBJ2-2, the complete variable domain reads DGGITQSPKYLFRKEGQNVTLSCEQNLNHDAMYWYRQDPGQGLRLIYYSQIVNDFQKGDIAEGYSVSREKKESFPLTVTSAQKNPTAFYLCASSSRVAGERTGELFFGEGSRLTVL.

This clone was recorded once. This rearrangement joins TRBV5-4 to TRBJ2-1, with no clear D. The CDR3 has 11 residues. V was shortened by 4 bases and J by 8 bases, with 7 bases between the two germline ends. The germline V gene has CDR1 SGHNT and CDR2 YYREEE (reference sequence). CDR3 DNA: TGTGCCAGCAGCGGTAGCTATGAGCAGTTCTTC. It encodes CASSGSYEQFF. Full variable domain (rest looked up from reference TRBV5-4 and TRBJ2-1): ETGVTQSPTHLIKTRGQQVTLRCSSQSGHNTVSWYQQALGQGPQFIFQYYREEENGRGNFPPRFSGLQFPNYSSELNVNALELDDSALYLCASSGSYEQFFGPGTRLTVL.

The chain carries TRBV5-1 and TRBJ2-3; 8 nucleotides match TRBD2. CDR3 length: 14 amino acids. V lost 4 bases, J lost 5 bases, and 6 bases stayed unmatched. The germline CDR1 and CDR2 sequences are SGHRS and YFSETQ. The CDR3, as DNA: TGCGCCAGCAGCCCGGGACTAGTTATAGATACGCAGTATTTT. It translates to CASSPGLVIDTQYF.

This chain uses TRBV24-1 with TRBJ2-3, with 11 bases matching TRBD2. The CDR3 spans 18 residues. Trimming removed 4 bases from V and 1 base from J; junction bases left unmatched: 9. Germline lookup yields CDR1 KGHDR and CDR2 SFDVKD. The DNA for the CDR3 is TGTGCCACCAGTGAGCGGACTAGCGGGCGAGCGGGCACAGATACGCAGTATTTT. This gives the protein CATSERTSGRAGTDTQYF.

V and J are TRBV5-6 and TRBJ1-6; tentatively, D is TRBD1 (6 bases). The CDR3 loop spans 15 amino acids. The V end was cut by 2 bases, the J end by 7 bases, with 13 bases between. Per the germline V gene, CDR1 is SGHDT and CDR2 is YYEEEE. The CDR3 here is CASSFGTLGNSPLHF. The CDR3 DNA sequence: TGTGCCAGCAGCTTCGGGACACTGGGGAATTCACCCCTCCACTTT.

This clone occurred a few times. This chain connects TRBV30 to TRBJ2-5; 7 nucleotides agree with TRBD1. Trimming cost V 1 base and J 5 bases; bases outside gene matches: 7. Germline V CDR1 and CDR2: GTSNPN, SVGIG (reference sequence). The CDR3 spans 14 residues. The CDR3 coding sequence is TGTGCCTGGAGTGGCGGCAGGGGGTCGGAGACCCAGTACTTC. Translated: CAWSGGRGSETQYF.

This clone was detected only a few times. This chain joins TRBV4-3 and TRBJ2-2; TRBD1 is a possible D gene (5 bases). V shed 0 bases and J shed 4 bases, with 9 bases lying between them. CDR1 and CDR2 (germline): LGHNA, YSLEER. The CDR3 runs 15 residues. CDR3 DNA sequence: TGCGCCAGCAGCCAAGAGTGGCAGGGCACCGGGGAGCTGTTTTTT. It specifies CASSQEWQGTGELFF.

This clone has a handful of counts. The chain carries TRBV11-2 and TRBJ2-7; 7 nucleotides match TRBD1. Looked up from germline, CDR1 is SGHAT and CDR2 is FQNNGV. V dropped 3 bases and J dropped 0; count of bases not matched to a gene: 2. The CDR3 extends over 14 amino acids. The DNA of the CDR3 is TGTGCCAGCAGCTTCGGGACAGCCTCCTACGAGCAGTACTTC. The encoded protein is CASSFGTASYEQYF.

V usage is TRBV7-2 and J usage is TRBJ2-5, with 11 bases fitting TRBD1. Unmatched junction bases numbered 2, after V lost 0 bases and J lost 2 bases. The CDR3 is 16 amino acids. The germline CDR1 and CDR2 sequences are SGHTA and FQGNSA. The CDR3 DNA sequence: TGTGCCAGCAGCTTAGCAGGGACAGGGGGGCAAGAGACCCAGTACTTC. It yields the protein CASSLAGTGGQETQYF.

The gene calls are TRBV5-1 and TRBJ2-7, with 11 positions matching TRBD2. The CDR3 is made up of 13 amino acids. The V gene end was trimmed by 2 bases and the J gene end by 7 bases; junction bases not matched to a gene: 2. Germline V gene data show CDR1 as SGHRS and CDR2 as YFSETQ. This CDR3 is CASSFRLAGEQYF. The CDR3, as DNA: TGCGCCAGCAGCTTCAGACTAGCGGGAGAGCAGTACTTC. The full variable domain, with the rest looked up from reference TRBV5-1 and TRBJ2-7, is KAGVTQTPRYLIKTRGQQVTLSCSPISGHRSVSWYQQTPGQGLQFLFEYFSETQRNKGNFPGRFSGRQFSNSRSEMNVSTLELGDSALYLCASSFRLAGEQYFGPGTRLTVT.

The chain combines TRBV27 with TRBJ2-5; D might be TRBD2 (5 bases). The CDR3 runs 13 residues. V was clipped by 5 bases and J by 4 bases, with 11 bases between them. Germline V gives CDR1 MNHEY, CDR2 SMNVEV (reference sequence). The CDR3 region has the DNA TGTGCCAGCAGTATGAGGGTTAGAGAGACCCAGTACTTC. Encoded protein: CASSMRVRETQYF.

This clone showed up just a few times. The V and J genes are TRBV19 and TRBJ2-7; 7 bases align to TRBD2. In germline, CDR1 is LNHDA, CDR2 SQIVND (reference sequence). This CDR3 contains 12 residues. The V and J ends lost 5 bases and 3 bases, in that order; junction bases with no gene match: 1. The CDR3 coding sequence is TGTGCCAGTAGTGCTAGCGGCTACGAGCAGTACTTC. Translated: CASSASGYEQYF. Based on the CDR3 plus reference TRBV19 and TRBJ2-7, the full variable domain is DGGITQSPKYLFRKEGQNVTLSCEQNLNHDAMYWYRQDPGQGLRLIYYSQIVNDFQKGDIAEGYSVSREKKESFPLTVTSAQKNPTAFYLCASSASGYEQYFGPGTRLTVT.

This clone was observed once. The V call is TRBV7-2, the J call TRBJ1-5, with TRBD1 as a possible D gene (6 bases). Looked up from germline, CDR1 is SGHTA and CDR2 is FQGNSA. The V end was cut by 5 bases, the J end by 7 bases, with 18 bases between. The CDR3 contains 15 residues. CDR3 sequence: CASSPGQTDVQPQHF. In nucleotides, the CDR3 is TGTGCCAGCAGCCCCGGACAGACGGACGTGCAGCCCCAGCATTTT.

This rearrangement joins TRBV28 to TRBJ2-3, with 7 bases lining up with TRBD1. Looked up from germline, CDR1 is MDHEN and CDR2 is SYDVKM. This CDR3 spans 12 amino acids. V dropped 5 bases and J dropped 9; count of bases not matched to a gene: 5. CDR3 nucleotide sequence: TGTGCCAGCAGTCAAGGGGGCTACACGCAGTATTTT. As protein: CASSQGGYTQYF.

This clone was recorded a few times. The J gene is TRBJ2-2, the V gene TRBV10-1; 7 nucleotides line up with TRBD1. Looked up from germline, CDR1 is WNHNN and CDR2 is SYGVQD (reference sequence). This CDR3 comprises 19 residues. The trim removed 0 bases at V and 2 bases at J, leaving 12 bases unmatched. CDR3 coding DNA: TGCGCCAGCAGTGAGTCGACGGTTCCGGGACAGACAAACACCGGGGAGCTGTTTTTT. Translation: CASSESTVPGQTNTGELFF.

This rearrangement joins TRBV6-6 to TRBJ2-2; TRBD1 is a possible D gene (8 bases). Trimming took 8 bases from V and 4 from J, leaving 14 bases between them. Germline loops: CDR1 MNHNY, CDR2 SVGAGI (reference sequence). The CDR3 spans 14 residues. The CDR3 protein is CASGHRGGTGELFF. The CDR3 coding sequence is TGTGCCAGCGGACACAGGGGGGGCACCGGGGAGCTGTTTTTT.

The V and J genes are TRBV14 and TRBJ2-1; D unresolved. Germline loops: CDR1 SGHDN, CDR2 FVKESK. CDR3 size: 13 residues. Trimming shortened V by 2 bases and J by 4 bases, and 6 bases separated the two germline ends. In nucleotides, the CDR3 is TGTGCCAGCAGCCAACTCCCTTACAATGAGCAGTTCTTC. It yields the protein CASSQLPYNEQFF. The full variable domain, completed using reference TRBV14 and TRBJ2-1, is EAGVTQFPSHSVIEKGQTVTLRCDPISGHDNLYWYRRVMGKEIKFLLHFVKESKQDESGMPNNRFLAERTGGTYSTLKVQPAELEDSGVYFCASSQLPYNEQFFGPGTRLTVL.

The chain employs TRBV19 and TRBJ2-5; 9 bases align to TRBD2. Germline CDR1 is LNHDA and CDR2 is SQIVND (reference sequence). After removal of 3 bases from V and 3 bases from J, the junction contained 8 bases not matched to a gene. The CDR3 sequence is 16 residues long. The CDR3, as DNA: TGTGCCAGTAGTATCAGCGGGAGGCCGGGGAAAGAGACCCAGTACTTC. Translated: CASSISGRPGKETQYF.

V usage is TRBV7-6 and J usage is TRBJ2-7, with 9 bases identical to TRBD1. Germline assignment: CDR1 SGHVS and CDR2 FNYEAQ. The CDR3 runs to 14 residues. J was trimmed by 7 bases and V by 6 bases; bases with no gene match: 10. CDR3 region: CASSIQGAAGEQYF. The CDR3 DNA reads TGTGCCAGCAGTATACAGGGGGCCGCGGGGGAGCAGTACTTC.

The table lists this clone with a count of one. J is TRBJ2-1 and V is TRBV27; 11 bases align to TRBD2. Per the germline V gene, CDR1 is MNHEY and CDR2 is SMNVEV (reference sequence). The CDR3 runs to 19 residues. V lost 1 base, J lost 0 bases, and 8 bases stayed unmatched. DNA for the CDR3: TGTGCCAGCAGTTTATATGGACTAGCGGGCGTTTTCTCCTACAATGAGCAGTTCTTC. The encoded protein is CASSLYGLAGVFSYNEQFF.

This clone was counted many times. The chain combines TRBV19 with TRBJ1-5, with 9 nucleotides matching TRBD1. Per the germline V gene, CDR1 is LNHDA and CDR2 is SQIVND (reference sequence). CDR3 size: 15 residues. With V trimmed by 7 bases and J by 5 bases, 9 bases remained unmatched. The CDR3 DNA reads as TGTGCCAGTACCACTCCGGGACAGGGCCATCAGCCCCAGCATTTT. It encodes CASTTPGQGHQPQHF.

J is TRBJ1-5 and V is TRBV5-8, with unresolved D. The germline gives CDR1 SGHTS, CDR2 YDEGEE. CDR3 size: 15 residues. Trimming took 5 bases from V and 0 from J, leaving 12 bases between them. The CDR3 reads CASRLYSYSNQPQHF. CDR3 nucleotides: TGTGCCAGCAGATTGTACAGCTATAGCAATCAGCCCCAGCATTTT.

The CDR3 here is CASSLAGLTDTQYF. CDR3 in DNA: TGTGCCAGCAGCTTAGCGGGCCTCACAGATACGCAGTATTTT. The chain recombines TRBV28 with TRBJ2-3; 7 nucleotides line up with TRBD2. The CDR3 covers 14 residues. Germline CDR1 reads MDHEN; CDR2 reads SYDVKM. J gave up 2 bases and V 6 bases, and 5 bases lay outside the gene matches.

The chain uses TRBV5-1 and TRBJ2-1; 13 nucleotides line up with TRBD2. Trimming took 4 bases from V and 13 from J; bases not matched to a gene: 8. This CDR3 region has 14 residues. The germline CDR1 and CDR2 sequences are SGHRS and YFSETQ. The CDR3 reads CASSPGLAGASQFF. As DNA, the CDR3 is TGCGCCAGCAGCCCTGGACTAGCGGGAGCAAGTCAGTTCTTC. The variable domain in full, with the rest retrieved from reference TRBV5-1 and TRBJ2-1, is KAGVTQTPRYLIKTRGQQVTLSCSPISGHRSVSWYQQTPGQGLQFLFEYFSETQRNKGNFPGRFSGRQFSNSRSEMNVSTLELGDSALYLCASSPGLAGASQFFGPGTRLTVL.

The V and J genes are TRBV19 and TRBJ2-4; a possible D gene is TRBD1 (6 bases). The V end lost 8 bases, the J end lost 3 bases, and 14 bases lay between the germline ends. This CDR3 has 14 amino acids. Per the germline V gene, CDR1 is LNHDA and CDR2 is SQIVND (reference sequence). The CDR3 DNA is TGTGCCAGTCAGGGGTATTTTGACAAAAACATTCAGTACTTC. Protein product: CASQGYFDKNIQYF. Full variable domain (remainder filled in from reference TRBV19 and TRBJ2-4): DGGITQSPKYLFRKEGQNVTLSCEQNLNHDAMYWYRQDPGQGLRLIYYSQIVNDFQKGDIAEGYSVSREKKESFPLTVTSAQKNPTAFYLCASQGYFDKNIQYFGAGTRLSVL.

This clone appeared many times. This chain uses TRBV27 with TRBJ2-7; the match to TRBD1 covers 7 bases. Unmatched junction bases numbered 7, after V lost 4 bases and J lost 4 bases. CDR1 and CDR2 (germline): MNHEY, SMNVEV (reference sequence). The CDR3 covers 14 residues. This chain's CDR3 is CASSWTGTAYEQYF. DNA for the CDR3: TGTGCCAGCAGTTGGACAGGAACTGCTTACGAGCAGTACTTC.

J is TRBJ2-2 and V is TRBV11-3; 7 positions agree with TRBD2. Trimming at V came to 4 bases and at J to 3 bases, leaving 8 bases not matched to a gene. CDR3 size: 16 residues. The germline V gene has CDR1 SGHNT and CDR2 YENEEA. This CDR3 is CASSSTRGEDTGELFF. For the CDR3, the DNA is TGTGCCAGCAGCTCTACTCGGGGGGAGGACACCGGGGAGCTGTTTTTT.